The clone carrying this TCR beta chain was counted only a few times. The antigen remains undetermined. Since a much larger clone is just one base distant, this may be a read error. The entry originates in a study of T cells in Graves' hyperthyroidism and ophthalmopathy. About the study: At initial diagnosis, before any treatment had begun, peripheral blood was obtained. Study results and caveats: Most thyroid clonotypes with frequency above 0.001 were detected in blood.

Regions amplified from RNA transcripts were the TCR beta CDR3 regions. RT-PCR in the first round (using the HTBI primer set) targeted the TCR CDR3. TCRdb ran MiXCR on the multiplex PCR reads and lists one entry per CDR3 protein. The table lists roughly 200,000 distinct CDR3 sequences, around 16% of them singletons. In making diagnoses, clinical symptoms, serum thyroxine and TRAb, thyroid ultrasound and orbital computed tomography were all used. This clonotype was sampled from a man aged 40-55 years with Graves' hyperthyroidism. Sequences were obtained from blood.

The CDR3 DNA sequence: TGTGCCAGCGGGGTCGCCGGGGAGCTGGTTTTT. Its protein product is CASGVAGELVF. The chain joins TRBV2 to TRBJ2-2; D is perhaps TRBD2 (5 bases). This CDR3 has 11 amino acids. CDR1 SNHLY and CDR2 FYNNEI come from the germline V gene.